Listed here are 17 T cell receptor beta chains from one sample, sequenced in a study of blood T cell repertoires in COVID-19. Profiling relied on immunoSEQ multiplex PCR, and the TCRdb table lists in-frame clones only, not all of them. Here the sample spans around 70,000 clones, 80% to 90% being singletons. Sequencing was done on a sample of peripheral blood. The receptor set was obtained from a woman aged 80 or older with active or convalescent COVID-19.

This clone was seen more than once but under ten times. This chain uses TRBV28 with TRBJ1-2, with D maybe TRBD1 (6 bases). CDR1 and CDR2 from the germline V gene are MDHEN and SYDVKM. V shed 1 base and J shed 8 bases, with 8 bases lying between them. This CDR3 has 12 amino acids. CDR3 region: CASSLLDRGYTF. As DNA, the CDR3 is TGTGCCAGCAGTTTATTGGACAGAGGCTACACCTTC.

This clone was seen once. The rearrangement uses TRBV3-1 (or the pseudogene TRBV3-2) and TRBJ2-3; 9 bases line up with TRBD2. The V gene's germline CDR1 is LGHDT and CDR2 YNNKEL (reference sequence). V lost 0 bases to trimming and J lost 2 bases; unmatched junction nucleotides: 15. There are 20 residues in the CDR3. The CDR3 nucleotides read TGTGCCAGCAGCCAAGATAGGGCGGCGGGGGGGCCTTTGGTCACAGATACGCAGTATTTT. Amino acid sequence: CASSQDRAAGGPLVTDTQYF.

The chain couples TRBV5-5 to TRBJ2-7; the D gene is possibly TRBD1 (6 bases). V lost 4 bases, J lost 2 bases, and 13 bases lay in between. Germline V CDR1 and CDR2: SGHKS, YYEKEE (reference sequence). The CDR3 sequence is 14 residues long. The CDR3 sequence: CASSLTQGTYEQYF. CDR3 nucleotides: TGTGCCAGCAGCCTGACACAGGGAACCTACGAGCAGTACTTC.

The V and J genes are TRBV19 and TRBJ2-2; maybe TRBD2 (6 bases). The CDR3 contains 14 residues. Germline loops: CDR1 LNHDA, CDR2 SQIVND (reference sequence). V lost 3 bases to trimming and J lost 7 bases, with 12 bases between them. The chain's CDR3 is CASSMRREGGELFF. The CDR3 DNA reads as TGTGCCAGTAGTATGAGGAGGGAAGGCGGGGAGCTGTTTTTT.

The DNA of the CDR3 is TGTGCCAGCAGCCGACAGCCCCAGAACACTGAAGCTTTCTTT. Residues: CASSRQPQNTEAFF. The rearrangement links TRBV28 to TRBJ1-1; tentative D call: TRBD1 (5 bases). The CDR3 covers 14 residues. Per germline, CDR1 MDHEN and CDR2 SYDVKM. V lost 6 bases and J lost 1, with 12 bases in between.

This chain uses TRBV5-4 with TRBJ2-7; 10 positions agree with TRBD1. The CDR3 has 14 amino acids. Germline CDR1 reads SGHNT; CDR2 reads YYREEE (reference sequence). The V gene end was trimmed by 4 bases and the J gene end by 6 bases; junction bases not matched to a gene: 7. The chain's CDR3 is CASSPGQGEGEQYF. Written as DNA, the CDR3 is TGTGCCAGCAGCCCAGGACAGGGGGAGGGCGAGCAGTACTTC.

The V gene is TRBV5-6, the J gene TRBJ2-5; D is perhaps TRBD2 (6 bases). In germline, CDR1 is SGHDT, CDR2 YYEEEE. Trimming removed 4 bases at V and 2 bases at J, with 15 bases between. The CDR3 consists of 15 residues. The CDR3 DNA reads TGTGCCAGCAGCGCGTTCCGCCGGGGGCAAGAGACCCAGTACTTC. Its protein is CASSAFRRGQETQYF.

This chain links TRBV30 with TRBJ2-3; 8 bases map to TRBD1. The CDR3 contains 16 residues. In germline, CDR1 is GTSNPN, CDR2 SVGIG (reference sequence). Trimming cost V 1 base and J 2 bases; bases outside gene matches: 8. DNA for the CDR3: TGTGCCTGGAGTGAAGGGACAGGCCTAAACACAGATACGCAGTATTTT. Its protein is CAWSEGTGLNTDTQYF.

This sequence joins TRBV11-2 and TRBJ1-2, with D unclear. This CDR3 has 14 residues. With 5 bases removed from V and 4 bases from J, the gap between germline ends came to 14 bases. The germline V gene encodes CDR1 SGHAT and CDR2 FQNNGV. In DNA form, the CDR3 reads TGTGCCAGCAGCACCATCAGCCGACTCTATGGCTACACCTTC. Protein sequence: CASSTISRLYGYTF.

The chain has TRBV4-1 and TRBJ1-4; D is perhaps TRBD1 (5 bases). Trimming pared 1 base from V and 8 bases from J, leaving 14 bases between. The CDR3 has 15 residues. Per germline, CDR1 MGHRA and CDR2 YSYEKL. The DNA of the CDR3 is TGCGCCAGCAGCCAAGGAACAAGGGGAGGCGAAAAACTGTTTTTT. Protein: CASSQGTRGGEKLFF.

The chain has TRBV2 and TRBJ1-1; D perhaps matches TRBD1 (6 bases). There are 13 residues in the CDR3. CDR1 and CDR2 (germline): SNHLY, FYNNEI. V lost 5 bases and J lost 1, with 8 bases in between. In DNA, the CDR3 is TGTGCCAGCAGTTTGGGACAGAACACTGAAGCTTTCTTT. This encodes CASSLGQNTEAFF.

The rearrangement uses TRBV19 and TRBJ2-5; possible D gene TRBD2, 5 bases. Germline V CDR1 and CDR2: LNHDA, SQIVND (reference sequence). The CDR3 loop spans 11 amino acids. In DNA form, the CDR3 reads TGTCCCCGGGAATTACAAGAGACCCAGTACTTC. Translation: CPRELQETQYF.

V usage is TRBV19 and J usage is TRBJ1-2; 9 positions match TRBD1. The CDR3 runs to 15 residues. Germline V CDR1 and CDR2: LNHDA, SQIVND (reference sequence). V shed 4 bases and J 7 bases; nucleotides not matched to a gene: 10. CDR3 protein: CASSNRSGQGGGYTF. CDR3 DNA: TGTGCCAGTAGTAACCGATCGGGACAGGGAGGTGGCTACACCTTC.

V is TRBV11-2 and J is TRBJ2-7; 13 nucleotides line up with TRBD2. CDR3 length: 15 residues. V dropped 4 bases and J dropped 7; count of bases not matched to a gene: 7. Germline assignment: CDR1 SGHAT and CDR2 FQNNGV. The chain's CDR3 is CASSSTSGRAWEQYF. Here the CDR3 DNA reads TGTGCCAGCAGCTCTACTAGCGGGAGGGCCTGGGAGCAGTACTTC. Together with reference TRBV11-2 and TRBJ2-7, the CDR3 gives the full variable domain: EAGVAQSPRYKIIEKRQSVAFWCNPISGHATLYWYQQILGQGPKLLIQFQNNGVVDDSQLPKDRFSAERLKGVDSTLKIQPAKLEDSAVYLCASSSTSGRAWEQYFGPGTRLTVT.

V and J are TRBV10-1 and TRBJ2-1, with D maybe TRBD2 (6 bases). With 10 bases removed from V and 0 bases from J, the gap between germline ends came to 13 bases. Germline-derived CDR1 and CDR2 are WNHNN and SYGVQD (reference sequence). The CDR3 runs to 14 residues. CDR3 loop: CATQGLNSYNEQFF. The CDR3 DNA follows: TGCGCCACCCAGGGACTTAACTCCTACAATGAGCAGTTCTTC.

This clone appeared a few times. The V call is TRBV15, the J call TRBJ2-7; possibly TRBD2 for D (5 bases). CDR3 length: 14 residues. Trimming stripped 1 base from V and 6 bases from J, with 13 bases between. The germline V gene encodes CDR1 LNHNV and CDR2 YYDKDF (reference sequence). The CDR3 loop reads CATSRGLEVPEQYF. The CDR3 DNA is TGTGCCACCAGCAGAGGTCTGGAGGTCCCCGAGCAGTACTTC.

CDR3 bases: TGTGCCAGCAGCTCGGGACAGCCGTATTTCAACTATGGCTACACCTTC. Protein product: CASSSGQPYFNYGYTF. The chain links TRBV7-2 to TRBJ1-2; 7 bases match TRBD1. CDR1 is SGHTA, CDR2 FQGNSA, per germline. The ends lost 4 bases at V and 2 bases at J; junction bases unmatched: 10. The CDR3 runs to 16 residues.